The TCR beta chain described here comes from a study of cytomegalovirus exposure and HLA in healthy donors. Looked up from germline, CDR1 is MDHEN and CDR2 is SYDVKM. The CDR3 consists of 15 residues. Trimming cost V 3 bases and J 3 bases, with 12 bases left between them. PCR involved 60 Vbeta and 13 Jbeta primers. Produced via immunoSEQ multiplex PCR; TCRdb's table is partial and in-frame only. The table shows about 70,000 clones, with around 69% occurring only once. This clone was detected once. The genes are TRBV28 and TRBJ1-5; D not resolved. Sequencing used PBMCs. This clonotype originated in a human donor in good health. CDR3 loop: CASSLRRSSNQPQHF. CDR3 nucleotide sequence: TGTGCCAGCAGTTTGAGGCGATCCTCCAATCAGCCCCAGCATTTT.